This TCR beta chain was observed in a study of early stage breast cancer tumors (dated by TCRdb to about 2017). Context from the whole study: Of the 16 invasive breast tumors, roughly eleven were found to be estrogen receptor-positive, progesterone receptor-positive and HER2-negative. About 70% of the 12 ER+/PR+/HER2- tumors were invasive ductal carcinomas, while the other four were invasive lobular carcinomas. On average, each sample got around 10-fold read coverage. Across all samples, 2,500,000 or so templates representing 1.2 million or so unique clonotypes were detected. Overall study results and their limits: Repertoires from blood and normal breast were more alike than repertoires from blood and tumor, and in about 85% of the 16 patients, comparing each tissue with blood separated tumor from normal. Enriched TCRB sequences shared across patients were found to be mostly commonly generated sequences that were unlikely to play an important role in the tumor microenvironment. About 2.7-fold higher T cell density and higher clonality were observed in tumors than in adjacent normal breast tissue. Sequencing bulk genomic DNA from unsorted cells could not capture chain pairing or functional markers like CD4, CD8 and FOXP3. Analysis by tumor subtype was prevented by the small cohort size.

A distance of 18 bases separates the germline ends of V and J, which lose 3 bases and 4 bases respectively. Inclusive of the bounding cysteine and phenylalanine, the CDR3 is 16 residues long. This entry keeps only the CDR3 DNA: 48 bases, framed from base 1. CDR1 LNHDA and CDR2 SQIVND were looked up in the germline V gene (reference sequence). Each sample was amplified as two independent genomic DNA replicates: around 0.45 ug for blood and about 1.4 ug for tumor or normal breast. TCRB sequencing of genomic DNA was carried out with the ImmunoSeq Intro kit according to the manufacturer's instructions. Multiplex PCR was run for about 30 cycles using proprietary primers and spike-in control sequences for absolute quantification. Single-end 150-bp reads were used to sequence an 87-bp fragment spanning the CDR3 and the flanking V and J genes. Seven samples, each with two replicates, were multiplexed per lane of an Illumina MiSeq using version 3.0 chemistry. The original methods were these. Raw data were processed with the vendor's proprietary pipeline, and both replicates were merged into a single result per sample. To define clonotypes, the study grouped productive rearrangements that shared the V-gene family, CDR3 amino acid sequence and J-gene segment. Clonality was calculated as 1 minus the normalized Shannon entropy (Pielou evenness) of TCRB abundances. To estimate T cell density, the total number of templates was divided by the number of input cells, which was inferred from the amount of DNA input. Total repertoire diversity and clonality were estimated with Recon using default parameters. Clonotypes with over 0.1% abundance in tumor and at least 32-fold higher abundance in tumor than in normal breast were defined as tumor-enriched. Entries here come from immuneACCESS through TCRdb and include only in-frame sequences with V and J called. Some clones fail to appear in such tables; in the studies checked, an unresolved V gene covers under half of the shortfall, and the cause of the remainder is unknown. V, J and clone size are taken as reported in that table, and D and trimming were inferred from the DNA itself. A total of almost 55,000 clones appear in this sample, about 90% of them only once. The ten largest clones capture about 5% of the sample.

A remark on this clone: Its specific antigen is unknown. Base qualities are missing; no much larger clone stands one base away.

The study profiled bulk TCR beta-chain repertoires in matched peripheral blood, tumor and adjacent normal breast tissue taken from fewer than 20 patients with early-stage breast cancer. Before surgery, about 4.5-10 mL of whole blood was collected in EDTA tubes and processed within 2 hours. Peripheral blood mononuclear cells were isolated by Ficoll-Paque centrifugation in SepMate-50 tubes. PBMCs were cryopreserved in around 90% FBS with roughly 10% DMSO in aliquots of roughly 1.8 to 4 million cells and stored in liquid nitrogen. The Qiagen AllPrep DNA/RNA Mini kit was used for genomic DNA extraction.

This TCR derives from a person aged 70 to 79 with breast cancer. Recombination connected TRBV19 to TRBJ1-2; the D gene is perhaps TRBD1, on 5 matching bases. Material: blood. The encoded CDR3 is CASSMEGREVGYGYTF. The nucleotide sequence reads TGTGCCAGTAGTATGGAGGGGCGCGAGGTTGGCTATGGCTACACCTTC.